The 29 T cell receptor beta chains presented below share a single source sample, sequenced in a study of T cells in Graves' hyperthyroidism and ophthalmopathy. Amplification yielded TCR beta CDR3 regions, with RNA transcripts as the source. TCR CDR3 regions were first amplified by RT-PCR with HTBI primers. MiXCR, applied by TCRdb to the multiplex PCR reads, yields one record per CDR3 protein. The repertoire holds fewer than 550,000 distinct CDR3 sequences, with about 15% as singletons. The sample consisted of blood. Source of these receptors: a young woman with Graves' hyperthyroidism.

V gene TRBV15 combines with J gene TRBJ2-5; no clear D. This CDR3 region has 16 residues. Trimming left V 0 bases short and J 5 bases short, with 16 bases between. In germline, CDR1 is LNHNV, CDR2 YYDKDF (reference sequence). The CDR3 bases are TGTGCCACCAGCAGAGATCTGCCGACGGTCGGGGAGACCCAGTACTTC. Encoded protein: CATSRDLPTVGETQYF.

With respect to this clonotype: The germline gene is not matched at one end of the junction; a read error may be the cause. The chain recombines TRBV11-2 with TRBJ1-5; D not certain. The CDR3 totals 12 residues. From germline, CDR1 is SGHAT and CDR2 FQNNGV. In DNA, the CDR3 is TGTGCCAGCAGCGGAGGGCCACAGCTCCAGCATTTT. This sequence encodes CASSGGPQLQHF.

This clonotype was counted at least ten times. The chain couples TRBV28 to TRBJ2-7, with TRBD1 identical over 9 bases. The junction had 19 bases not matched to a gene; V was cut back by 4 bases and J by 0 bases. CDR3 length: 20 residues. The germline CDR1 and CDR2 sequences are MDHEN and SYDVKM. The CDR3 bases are TGTGCCAGCAGTTCTATGCTACTGAAACCCGGGACAGGGAGCTCCTACGAGCAGTACTTC. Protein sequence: CASSSMLLKPGTGSSYEQYF.

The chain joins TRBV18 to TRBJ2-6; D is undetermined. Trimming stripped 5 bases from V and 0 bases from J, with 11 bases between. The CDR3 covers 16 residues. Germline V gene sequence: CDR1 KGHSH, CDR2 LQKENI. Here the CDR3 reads CASSTLPSSGANVLTF. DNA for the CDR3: TGTGCCAGCTCAACACTCCCTTCCTCTGGGGCCAACGTCCTGACTTTC.

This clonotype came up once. CDR3 sequence (DNA): TGCGCCAGCAGCTTAGACAGAGACAATGAGCAGTACTTC. It codes for CASSLDRDNEQYF. V is TRBV5-1 and J is TRBJ2-1; the D gene is possibly TRBD1 (5 bases). The end of the DNA fits TRBJ2-7 better, so the J call may be wrong. The CDR3 totals 13 residues. Germline CDR1 SGHRS, CDR2 YFSETQ.

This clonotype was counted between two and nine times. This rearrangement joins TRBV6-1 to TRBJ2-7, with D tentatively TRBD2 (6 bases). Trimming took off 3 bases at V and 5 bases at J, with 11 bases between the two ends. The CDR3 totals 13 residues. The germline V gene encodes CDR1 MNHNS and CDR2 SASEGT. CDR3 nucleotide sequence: TGTGCCAGCAGTGACCGGGAGATGGACGAGCAGTACTTC. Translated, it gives CASSDREMDEQYF.

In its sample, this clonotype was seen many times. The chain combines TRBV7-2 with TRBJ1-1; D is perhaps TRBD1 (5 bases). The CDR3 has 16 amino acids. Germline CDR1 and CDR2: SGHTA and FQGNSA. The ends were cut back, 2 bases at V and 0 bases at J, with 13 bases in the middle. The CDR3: CASSLPGVIMNTEAFF. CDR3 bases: TGTGCCAGCAGCTTACCGGGGGTAATCATGAACACTGAAGCTTTCTTT.

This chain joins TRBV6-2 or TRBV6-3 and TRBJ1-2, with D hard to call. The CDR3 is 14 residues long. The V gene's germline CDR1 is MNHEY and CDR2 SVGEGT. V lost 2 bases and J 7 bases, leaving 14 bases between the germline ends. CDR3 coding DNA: TGTGCCAGCAGTTACACCGGGCCCTTAATTGGCTACACCTTC. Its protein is CASSYTGPLIGYTF.

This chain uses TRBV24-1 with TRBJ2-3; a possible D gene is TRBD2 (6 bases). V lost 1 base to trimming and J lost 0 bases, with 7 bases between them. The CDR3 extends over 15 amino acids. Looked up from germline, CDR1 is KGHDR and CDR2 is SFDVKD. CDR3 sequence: CATSDFGGSTDTQYF. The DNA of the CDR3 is TGTGCCACCAGTGATTTTGGGGGGAGCACAGATACGCAGTATTTT.

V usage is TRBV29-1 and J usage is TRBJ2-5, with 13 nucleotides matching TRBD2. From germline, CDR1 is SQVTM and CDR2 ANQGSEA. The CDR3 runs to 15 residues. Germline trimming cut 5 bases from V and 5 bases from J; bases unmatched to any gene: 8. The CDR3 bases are TGCAGCGTTTTAGGACTAGCGGGGGCCGGGGAGACCCAGTACTTC. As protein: CSVLGLAGAGETQYF. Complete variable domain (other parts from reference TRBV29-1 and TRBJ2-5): SAVISQKPSRDICQRGTSLTIQCQVDSQVTMMFWYRQQPGQSLTLIATANQGSEATYESGFVIDKFPISRPNLTFSTLTVSNMSPEDSSIYLCSVLGLAGAGETQYFGPGTRLLVL.

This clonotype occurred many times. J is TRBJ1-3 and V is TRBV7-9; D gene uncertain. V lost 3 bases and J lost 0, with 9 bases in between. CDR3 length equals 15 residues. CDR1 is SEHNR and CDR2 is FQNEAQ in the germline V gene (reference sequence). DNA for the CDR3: TGTGCCAGCAGCTTGGGCGGTTACTCTGGAAACACCATATATTTT. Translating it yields CASSLGGYSGNTIYF.

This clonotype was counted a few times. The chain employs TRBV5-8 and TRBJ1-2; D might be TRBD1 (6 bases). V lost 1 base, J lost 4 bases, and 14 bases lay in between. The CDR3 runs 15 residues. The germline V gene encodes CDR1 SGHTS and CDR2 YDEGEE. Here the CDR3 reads CASSLLADSFYGYTF. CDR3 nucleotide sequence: TGTGCCAGCAGCTTGCTCGCGGACAGCTTCTATGGCTACACCTTC.

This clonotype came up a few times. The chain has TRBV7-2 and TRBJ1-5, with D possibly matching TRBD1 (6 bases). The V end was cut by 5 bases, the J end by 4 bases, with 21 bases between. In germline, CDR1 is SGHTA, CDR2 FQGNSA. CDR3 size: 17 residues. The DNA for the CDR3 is TGTGCCAGCAGCCGTACCCTAATCGAACAGGGAAATCAGCCCCAGCATTTT. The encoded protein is CASSRTLIEQGNQPQHF.

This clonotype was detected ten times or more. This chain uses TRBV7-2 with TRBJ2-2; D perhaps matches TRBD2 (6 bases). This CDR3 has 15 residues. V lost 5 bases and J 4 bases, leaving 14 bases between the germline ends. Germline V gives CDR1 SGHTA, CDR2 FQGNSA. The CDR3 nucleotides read TGTGCCAGCAGCACTAGTACTAGCTTCACCGGGGAGCTGTTTTTT. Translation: CASSTSTSFTGELFF.

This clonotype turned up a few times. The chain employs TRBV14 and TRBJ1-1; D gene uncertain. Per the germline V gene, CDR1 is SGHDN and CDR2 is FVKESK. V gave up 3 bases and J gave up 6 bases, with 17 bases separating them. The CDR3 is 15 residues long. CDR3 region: CASSHSPGRLAEAFF. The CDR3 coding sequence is TGTGCCAGCAGCCATTCCCCCGGTCGTTTGGCTGAAGCTTTCTTT.

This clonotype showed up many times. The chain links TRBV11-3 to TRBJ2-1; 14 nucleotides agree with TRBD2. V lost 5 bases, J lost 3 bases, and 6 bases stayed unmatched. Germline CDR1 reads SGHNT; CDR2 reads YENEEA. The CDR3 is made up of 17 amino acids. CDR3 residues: CASSGGTSGGGYNEQFF. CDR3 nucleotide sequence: TGTGCCAGCAGCGGTGGGACTAGCGGGGGAGGCTACAATGAGCAGTTCTTC.

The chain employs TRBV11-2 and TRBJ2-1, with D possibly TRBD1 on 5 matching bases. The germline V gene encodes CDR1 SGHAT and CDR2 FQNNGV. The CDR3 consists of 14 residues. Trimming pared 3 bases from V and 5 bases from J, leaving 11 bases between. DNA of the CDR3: TGTGCCAGCAGCTTCAGGGTCTCTAACAATGAGCAGTTCTTC. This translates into CASSFRVSNNEQFF. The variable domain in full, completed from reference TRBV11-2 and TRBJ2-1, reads EAGVAQSPRYKIIEKRQSVAFWCNPISGHATLYWYQQILGQGPKLLIQFQNNGVVDDSQLPKDRFSAERLKGVDSTLKIQPAKLEDSAVYLCASSFRVSNNEQFFGPGTRLTVL.

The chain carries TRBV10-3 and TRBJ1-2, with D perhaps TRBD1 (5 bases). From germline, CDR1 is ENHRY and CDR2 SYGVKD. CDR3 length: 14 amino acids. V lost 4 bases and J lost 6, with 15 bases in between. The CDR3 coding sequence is TGTGCCATCAGTGTCAGGGTGGGGAATGATGGCTACACCTTC. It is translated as CAISVRVGNDGYTF.

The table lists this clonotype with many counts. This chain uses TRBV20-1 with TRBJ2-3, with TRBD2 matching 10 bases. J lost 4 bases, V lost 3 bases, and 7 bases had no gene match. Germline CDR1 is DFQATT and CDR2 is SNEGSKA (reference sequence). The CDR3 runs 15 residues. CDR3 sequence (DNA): TGCAGTGCTAGCCTAGCGGGGGTAGTATCAGATACGCAGTATTTT. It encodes CSASLAGVVSDTQYF.

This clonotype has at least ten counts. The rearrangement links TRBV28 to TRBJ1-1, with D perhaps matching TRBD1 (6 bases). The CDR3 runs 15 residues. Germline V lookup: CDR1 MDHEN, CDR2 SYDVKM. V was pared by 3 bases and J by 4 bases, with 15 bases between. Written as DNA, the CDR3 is TGTGCCAGCAGTTTGATTGGGGGCGGGAGCACTGAAGCTTTCTTT. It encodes CASSLIGGGSTEAFF.

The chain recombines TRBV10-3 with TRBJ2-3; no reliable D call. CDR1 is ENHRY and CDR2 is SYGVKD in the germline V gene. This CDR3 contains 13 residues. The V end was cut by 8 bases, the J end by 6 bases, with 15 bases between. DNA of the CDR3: TGTGCCATCCCATTCCCCCCCACGGATACGCAGTATTTT. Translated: CAIPFPPTDTQYF.

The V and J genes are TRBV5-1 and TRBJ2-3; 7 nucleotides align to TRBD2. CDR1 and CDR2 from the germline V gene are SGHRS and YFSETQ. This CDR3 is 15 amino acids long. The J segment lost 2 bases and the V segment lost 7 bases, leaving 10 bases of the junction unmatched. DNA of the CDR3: TGCGCCAGCTCCCCCGGGACTACCGTCACAGATACGCAGTATTTT. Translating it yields CASSPGTTVTDTQYF.

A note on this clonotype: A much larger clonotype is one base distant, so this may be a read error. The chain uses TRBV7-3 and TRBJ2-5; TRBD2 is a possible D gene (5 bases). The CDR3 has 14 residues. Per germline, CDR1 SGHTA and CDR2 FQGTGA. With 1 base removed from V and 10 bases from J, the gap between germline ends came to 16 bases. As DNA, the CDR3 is TGTGCCAGCAGCTTAAGCGGAGCTCTCGGACTCCAGTACTTC. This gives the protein CASSLSGALGLQYF. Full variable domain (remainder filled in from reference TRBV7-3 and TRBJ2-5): GAGVSQTPSNKVTEKGKYVELRCDPISGHTALYWYRQSLGQGPEFLIYFQGTGAADDSGLPNDRFFAVRPEGSVSTLKIQRTERGDSAVYLCASSLSGALGLQYFGPGTRLLVL.

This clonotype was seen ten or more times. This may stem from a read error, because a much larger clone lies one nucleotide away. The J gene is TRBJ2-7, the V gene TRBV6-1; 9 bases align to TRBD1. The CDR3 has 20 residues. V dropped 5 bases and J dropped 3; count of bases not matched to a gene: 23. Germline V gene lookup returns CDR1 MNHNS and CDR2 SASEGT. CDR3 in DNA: TGTGCCAGCAGTCAAACCGTCCCGGGACAGGGATCCGTATCTCTCTACGAGCAGTACTTC. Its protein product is CASSQTVPGQGSVSLYEQYF.

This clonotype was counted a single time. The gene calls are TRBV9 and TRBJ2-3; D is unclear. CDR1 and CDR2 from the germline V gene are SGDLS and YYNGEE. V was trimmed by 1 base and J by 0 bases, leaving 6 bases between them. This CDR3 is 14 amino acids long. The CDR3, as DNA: TGTGCCAGCAGCGTACCGGCTAGCACAGATACGCAGTATTTT. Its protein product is CASSVPASTDTQYF. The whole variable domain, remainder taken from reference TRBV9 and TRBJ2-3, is DSGVTQTPKHLITATGQRVTLRCSPRSGDLSVYWYQQSLDQGLQFLIQYYNGEERAKGNILERFSAQQFPDLHSELNLSSLELGDSALYFCASSVPASTDTQYFGPGTRLTVL.

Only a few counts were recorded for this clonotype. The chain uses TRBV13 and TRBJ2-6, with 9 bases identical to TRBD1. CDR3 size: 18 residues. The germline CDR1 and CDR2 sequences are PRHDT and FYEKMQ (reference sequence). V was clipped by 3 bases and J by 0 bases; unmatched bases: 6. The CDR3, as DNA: TGTGCCAGCAGCTTCTTGCCGGGACAGGGCTCTGGGGCCAACGTCCTGACTTTC. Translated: CASSFLPGQGSGANVLTF.

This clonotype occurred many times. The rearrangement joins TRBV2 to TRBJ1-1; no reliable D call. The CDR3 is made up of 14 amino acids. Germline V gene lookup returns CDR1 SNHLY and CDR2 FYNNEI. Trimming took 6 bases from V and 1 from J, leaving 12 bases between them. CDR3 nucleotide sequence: TGTGCCAGCAGCGTGGAGGAACCGAACACTGAAGCTTTCTTT. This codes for CASSVEEPNTEAFF.

The DNA of the CDR3 is TGTGCCAGCAGCTACCGACGGAAGCCAACCTACGAGCAGTACTTC. Translation gives CASSYRRKPTYEQYF. The chain is built from TRBV7-9 and TRBJ2-7; unclear D gene. The germline V and J ends were trimmed by 4 bases and 2 bases, with 15 bases remaining between them. CDR1 and CDR2 from the germline V gene are SEHNR and FQNEAQ (reference sequence). This CDR3 is 15 amino acids long.

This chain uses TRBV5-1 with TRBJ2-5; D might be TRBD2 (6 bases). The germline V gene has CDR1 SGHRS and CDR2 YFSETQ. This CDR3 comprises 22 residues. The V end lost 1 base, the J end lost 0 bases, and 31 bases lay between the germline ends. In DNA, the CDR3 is TGCGCCAGCAGCTTGCGCGAGTCATGGATTAGCGGCCGTACAGAGTACCAAGAGACCCAGTACTTC. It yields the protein CASSLRESWISGRTEYQETQYF.